One and the same sample provided the 7 T cell receptor beta chains below, sequenced in a study of T cell repertoires in ileal Crohn's disease. The protocol was immunoSEQ multiplex PCR, while the TCRdb copy is restricted to in-frame clones and leaves out a portion. The sample includes around 15,000 clones, around 90% seen only once; the top ten take around 3.5%. The sequenced sample consisted of ileal tissue. Receptors were obtained from an adult with Crohn's disease.

V and J are TRBV11-1 and TRBJ2-5, with TRBD2 as a possible D gene (5 bases). The DNA end favors TRBJ2-7, so the J call may be wrong. Germline values: CDR1 SGHAT, CDR2 FQDESV (reference sequence). The CDR3 runs 13 residues. CDR3 protein: CASSRERDYEQYF. The CDR3 DNA reads TGTGCCAGCAGCCGCGAGAGGGACTACGAGCAGTACTTC.

The CDR3 sequence: CASSKGVFRACGSGSNYGYTF. The CDR3 DNA sequence: TGTGCCAGCAGCAAAGGAGTGTTTAGGGCATGCGGAAGTGGGAGTAACTATGGCTACACCTTC. The chain uses TRBV21-1 and TRBJ1-2. TRBV21-1 is assigned pseudogene status. The CDR3 contains 21 residues.

The V and J genes are TRBV7-2 and TRBJ2-7; D is unresolved. CDR3 length equals 15 residues. Germline CDR1 is SGHTA and CDR2 is FQGNSA. Between the trimmed V and J ends, which lost 1 base and 1 base, there was a span of 11 bases. CDR3: CASSLVEAGSYEQYF. Written as DNA, the CDR3 is TGTGCCAGCAGCTTAGTTGAGGCCGGATCCTACGAGCAGTACTTC.

The CDR3 bases are TGTGCCAGCAGCTTAGGGGGGCAGCGAACCCAGCAGTACTTC. Encoded protein: CASSLGGQRTQQYF. V usage is TRBV11-2 and J usage is TRBJ2-7; D may be TRBD1 (6 bases). The CDR3 is made up of 14 amino acids. Germline V gives CDR1 SGHAT, CDR2 FQNNGV. V was cut by 1 base and J by 8 bases, with 15 bases left in between. Combining the CDR3 with reference TRBV11-2 and TRBJ2-7 gives the whole variable domain EAGVAQSPRYKIIEKRQSVAFWCNPISGHATLYWYQQILGQGPKLLIQFQNNGVVDDSQLPKDRFSAERLKGVDSTLKIQPAKLEDSAVYLCASSLGGQRTQQYFGPGTRLTVT.

This chain uses TRBV2 with TRBJ1-2; 9 nucleotides agree with TRBD1. CDR1 is SNHLY and CDR2 is FYNNEI in the germline V gene. The CDR3 covers 12 residues. Trimming removed 4 bases from V and 7 bases from J; junction bases left unmatched: 1. CDR3 sequence reads: CASSAGQGGYTF. CDR3 nucleotide sequence: TGTGCCAGCAGTGCGGGACAGGGTGGCTACACCTTC.

The V gene is TRBV9, the J gene TRBJ2-5, with 7 bases aligning to TRBD2. This CDR3 region has 14 residues. The V and J ends lost 0 bases and 4 bases, in that order; junction bases with no gene match: 3. Germline assignment: CDR1 SGDLS and CDR2 YYNGEE. The CDR3 reads CASSVGTSGETQYF. CDR3 bases: TGTGCCAGCAGCGTAGGGACTAGTGGAGAGACCCAGTACTTC.

The rearrangement joins TRBV7-8 to TRBJ2-3; D gene unclear. Deletions cut 5 bases from V and 4 bases from J, with 13 bases between. This CDR3 has 14 residues. Germline V gene lookup returns CDR1 SGHVS and CDR2 FQNEAQ. The CDR3 sequence is CASSQTELADTQYF. In DNA, the CDR3 is TGTGCCAGCAGCCAGACTGAGTTGGCAGATACGCAGTATTTT.